The 13 T cell receptor beta chains below all came from one sample that was sequenced in a study of post-analysis software for immune sequencing data. No antigen has been identified for these receptors. The study, taken as a whole, reports: Among roughly five TRBV segments more frequent in patients than controls were TRBV5-6, TRBV5-1 and TRBV20-1.

Included in the TCR beta cDNA libraries were unique molecular identifiers. MiXCR, applied by TCRdb to the PCR reads, yields one record per CDR3 protein. Of about 770,000 distinct CDR3 sequences listed, around 42% were seen once; the top ten hold 4.9%. The sample comprised blood. All receptors come from a girl aged 5 to 17 with multiple sclerosis.

The chain couples TRBV9 to TRBJ1-6; D gene unclear. Looked up from germline, CDR1 is SGDLS and CDR2 is YYNGEE. CDR3 length equals 17 residues. With 0 bases removed from V and 7 bases from J, the gap between germline ends came to 17 bases. The CDR3 nucleotides are TGTGCCAGCAGCGTAGAGGGCAGCCCCGCGTTGAATTCACCCCTCCACTTT. Translated: CASSVEGSPALNSPLHF.

J is TRBJ2-1 and V is TRBV15, with 7 positions matching TRBD2. The germline CDR1 and CDR2 sequences are LNHNV and YYDKDF (reference sequence). J lost 13 bases, V lost 8 bases, and 11 bases had no gene match. The CDR3 extends over 12 amino acids. The CDR3 DNA is TGTGCCACCGGGGGGGACGGGACTACCCAGTTCTTC. It specifies CATGGDGTTQFF.

The gene calls are TRBV29-1 and TRBJ2-1, with D unresolved. The CDR3 spans 15 residues. CDR1 and CDR2 from the germline V gene are SQVTM and ANQGSEA. Between the trimmed V and J ends, which lost 4 bases and 9 bases, there was a span of 22 bases. CDR3 sequence: CSVGDPAKTTREQFF. The CDR3 region has the DNA TGCAGCGTTGGAGATCCGGCCAAAACCACCCGTGAGCAGTTCTTC.

The chain recombines TRBV7-3 with TRBJ2-7; either TRBD1 or TRBD2 may fit D (6 bases each). Matching the DNA end better, TRBJ2-5 makes the J call doubtful. This CDR3 contains 15 residues. Germline V gene sequence: CDR1 SGHTA, CDR2 FQGTGA. CDR3 protein: CASSPEMGGWETQYF. The CDR3 bases are TGTGCCAGCAGCCCTGAGATGGGGGGCTGGGAGACCCAGTACTTC.

The rearrangement links TRBV12-3 or TRBV12-4 to TRBJ2-3; D may be TRBD2 (5 bases). The CDR3 covers 15 residues. V gave up 2 bases and J gave up 0 bases, with 9 bases separating them. DNA of the CDR3: TGTGCCAGCAGTTTAAATAGCGTGAGCACAGATACGCAGTATTTT. Translating it yields CASSLNSVSTDTQYF.

The CDR3 DNA sequence: TGTGCCAGCAGTATACGGACAGGAGATACGCAGTATTTT. Its translation: CASSIRTGDTQYF. The V and J genes are TRBV12-3 or TRBV12-4 and TRBJ2-3, with 7 bases aligning to TRBD1. V gave up 5 bases and J gave up 5 bases; unmatched junction bases: 4. The CDR3 extends over 13 amino acids.

This clonotype was observed a handful of times. This rearrangement joins TRBV7-2 to TRBJ2-4; 9 bases align to TRBD2. TRBJ2-7 explains the end of the DNA better; the J call may be wrong. CDR3 length: 15 residues. Germline V gives CDR1 SGHTA, CDR2 FQGNSA. CDR3 residues: CASRLAGGPNYEQYF. Written as DNA, the CDR3 is TGTGCCAGCAGATTGGCGGGAGGGCCGAATTACGAGCAGTACTTC.

This clonotype was seen a few times. J is TRBJ2-3 and V is TRBV6-5; TRBD2 matches at 9 bases. This CDR3 spans 15 amino acids. With 0 bases clipped from V and 3 bases from J, the junction kept 1 base outside the gene matches. CDR1 and CDR2 (germline): MNHEY, SVGAGI. The DNA of the CDR3 is TGTGCCAGCAGTTACTCGGGACTAGCAACAGATACGCAGTATTTT. The encoded protein is CASSYSGLATDTQYF.

In its sample, this clonotype was seen once. The J gene is TRBJ1-1, the V gene TRBV7-9; 9 bases fit TRBD1. The CDR3 is made up of 17 amino acids. Germline CDR1 is SEHNR and CDR2 is FQNEAQ (reference sequence). V was pared by 5 bases and J by 3 bases, with 13 bases of the junction left unmatched. The CDR3 bases are TGTGCCAGCAGCCATCCCCAGACAGGGGGAGGGTACACTGAAGCTTTCTTT. This translates into CASSHPQTGGGYTEAFF.

The count of this clonotype is one. V gene TRBV4-3 combines with J gene TRBJ1-2; D call uncertain. V was shortened by 0 bases and J by 6 bases, with 11 bases between the two germline ends. Germline V lookup: CDR1 LGHNA, CDR2 YSLEER. CDR3 length equals 14 residues. The CDR3 spells CASSQDFAADGYTF. DNA of the CDR3: TGCGCCAGCAGCCAAGATTTTGCGGCAGATGGCTACACCTTC.

The rearrangement joins TRBV28 to TRBJ2-7; D remains unclear. Germline assignment: CDR1 MDHEN and CDR2 SYDVKM. V gave up 3 bases and J gave up 2 bases, with 14 bases separating them. There are 15 residues in the CDR3. The CDR3 nucleotides are TGTGCCAGCAGTTTGGTCCTGGGAAGGACCTACGAGCAGTACTTC. As protein: CASSLVLGRTYEQYF.

The V and J genes are TRBV5-1 and TRBJ2-3; 9 bases are a match to TRBD1. Germline lookup yields CDR1 SGHRS and CDR2 YFSETQ. This CDR3 is 15 amino acids long. V gave up 2 bases and J gave up 6 bases; unmatched junction bases: 7. The CDR3 protein is CASSFRDRDPDTQYF. The CDR3 nucleotides are TGCGCCAGCAGCTTCCGGGACAGGGATCCGGATACGCAGTATTTT. The complete variable domain, with remaining parts taken from reference TRBV5-1 and TRBJ2-3, reads KAGVTQTPRYLIKTRGQQVTLSCSPISGHRSVSWYQQTPGQGLQFLFEYFSETQRNKGNFPGRFSGRQFSNSRSEMNVSTLELGDSALYLCASSFRDRDPDTQYFGPGTRLTVL.

There are a few counts of this clonotype. The germline gene is not matched at one end of the junction; a read error may be the cause. The chain recombines TRBV9 with TRBJ2-1; possible D gene TRBD2, 6 bases. Germline V CDR1 and CDR2: SGDLS, YYNGEE. There are 16 residues in the CDR3. This CDR3 reads CASSVVGTSSHNEQFF. CDR3 DNA: TGTGCCAGCAGCGTAGTGGGTACTAGCTCCCACAATGAGCAGTTCTTC.